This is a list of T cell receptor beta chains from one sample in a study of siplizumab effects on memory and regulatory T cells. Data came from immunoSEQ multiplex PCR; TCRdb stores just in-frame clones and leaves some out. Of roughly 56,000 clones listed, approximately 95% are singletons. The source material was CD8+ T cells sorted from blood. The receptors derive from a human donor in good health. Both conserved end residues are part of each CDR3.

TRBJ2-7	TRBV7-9	CASSLAADRKKQYF
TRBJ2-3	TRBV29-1	CSVFTSSGATDTQYF
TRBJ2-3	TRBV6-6	CASSNRDGPRDTQYF
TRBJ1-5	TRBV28	CASTDGHNQPQHF
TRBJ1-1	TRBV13	CASSSEGKVAFF
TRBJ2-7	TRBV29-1	CSVEGIRADEQYF
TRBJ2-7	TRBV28	CASTAGVVYEQYF
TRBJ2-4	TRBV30	CAWIELAKNIQYF
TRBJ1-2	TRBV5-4	CASSPGAGYLSEGYTF
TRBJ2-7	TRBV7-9	CASSPPSSYEQYF
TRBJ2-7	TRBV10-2	CASSAGLSYEQYF
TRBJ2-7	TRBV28	CASTRDRHGHEQYF
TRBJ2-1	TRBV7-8	CASESGSSYNEQFF
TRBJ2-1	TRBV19	CASSGTSGSLGNEQFF
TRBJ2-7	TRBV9	CASSPPEAYEQYF
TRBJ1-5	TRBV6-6	CASGIAGYSNQPQHF
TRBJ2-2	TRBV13	CASSPRVGERERTEELFF
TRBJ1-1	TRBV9	CASSVEDRNTEAFF
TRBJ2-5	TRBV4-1	CASSQGLAGGTETQYF
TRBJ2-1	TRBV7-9	CASSPMRTSRNEQFF
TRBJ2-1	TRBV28	CASSGTRTGSSYNEQFF
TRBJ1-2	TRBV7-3	CASSLEPDTLGGYTF
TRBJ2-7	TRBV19	CASSIIQGDEQYF